This TCR beta chain emerged from a study of Graves' ophthalmopathy and Graves' hyperthyroidism. Study observations and caveats: Most expanded thyroid clonotypes above 0.001 frequency also appeared in blood.

V was pared by 6 bases and J by 6 bases, with 12 bases between. Looked up from germline, CDR1 is SNHLY and CDR2 is FYNNEI. The CDR3 runs to 13 residues. In regard to this clonotype: What it recognizes is unknown.

Physicians reached a diagnosis by relying on clinical symptoms, serum thyroxine, TRAb, thyroid ultrasound and orbital computed tomography. PBMCs originated in more than 7.5 ml of fresh peripheral blood. The TCR beta CDR3 regions underwent amplification from RNA transcripts. HTBI-primed RT-PCR formed the first round, and a multiplex PCR formed the second. Via MiXCR, TCRdb re-called the multiplex PCR reads, giving one row per CDR3 protein. The sample records about 740,000 distinct CDR3 sequences, 35% to 50% being singletons. The sequence derives from an adult man with Graves' ophthalmopathy. This rearrangement joins TRBV2 to TRBJ1-5; D is unclear. Sequencing was done on a sample of peripheral blood. CDR3 loop: CASSQPQSQPQHF. CDR3 DNA sequence: TGTGCCAGCAGCCAACCTCAGAGTCAGCCCCAGCATTTT.